The 8 T cell receptor beta chains presented below share a single source sample, sequenced in a study of metastatic and nonmetastatic thyroid tumors. Using MiXCR, TCRdb re-called clones from the PCR reads. The sample lists around 28,000 clones, almost 30% occurring once. Patients were all untreated before their thyroid surgery. Sequencing used blood. The receptors come from a female donor with papillary thyroid cancer or a benign thyroid nodule (not recorded which). Some clones in this sample may be carry-over from other donors' samples.

A note on this clone: The junction departs from germline at one end; a sequencing error may be responsible. The chain links TRBV28 to TRBJ2-1, with TRBD1 as a possible D gene (6 bases). Germline V CDR1 and CDR2: MDHEN, SYDVKM. The CDR3 extends over 15 amino acids. Written as DNA, the CDR3 is TGTGCCGGCAGTTTGAAGTGGACAGCCTACAATGAGCAGTTCTTC. Its translation: CAGSLKWTAYNEQFF.

CDR3 protein: CSARQTSGYHNEQFF. The CDR3 DNA is TGCAGTGCTAGGCAAACTAGCGGCTATCACAATGAGCAGTTCTTC. The chain has TRBV20-1 and TRBJ2-1; 8 bases agree with TRBD2. Germline assignment: CDR1 DFQATT and CDR2 SNEGSKA (reference sequence). CDR3 length: 15 amino acids. Trimming cost V 3 bases and J 5 bases; bases outside gene matches: 9.

The sample holds a few counts of this clone. This chain links TRBV27 with TRBJ2-1; perhaps TRBD2 as D (5 bases). CDR3 length: 15 amino acids. V was pared by 2 bases and J by 9 bases, with 17 bases between. Germline CDR1 reads MNHEY; CDR2 reads SMNVEV (reference sequence). CDR3 in DNA: TGTGCCAGCAGTTTACACTGGACTGCCAGCAGTGAGCAGTTCTTC. Translation gives CASSLHWTASSEQFF.

Many counts were recorded for this clone. The chain joins TRBV4-2 to TRBJ2-3; TRBD1 is a possible D gene (5 bases). This CDR3 contains 14 residues. V lost 2 bases, J lost 3 bases, and 9 bases lay in between. The germline CDR1 and CDR2 sequences are LGHNA and YNFKEQ. The CDR3 DNA is TGTGCCAGCAGCCAACAGGGTGGAACAGATACGCAGTATTTT. Amino acids: CASSQQGGTDTQYF.

This chain connects TRBV20-1 to TRBJ2-3; 9 bases agree with TRBD1. CDR1 is DFQATT and CDR2 is SNEGSKA in the germline V gene (reference sequence). The CDR3 is 14 residues long. The trim removed 6 bases at V and 4 bases at J, leaving 8 bases unmatched. CDR3 nucleotide sequence: TGCAGTGCCCCGGGACAGGGTCTATCAGATACGCAGTATTTT. Translating it yields CSAPGQGLSDTQYF.

V and J are TRBV20-1 and TRBJ2-7, with D perhaps TRBD1 (5 bases). From germline, CDR1 is DFQATT and CDR2 SNEGSKA (reference sequence). The CDR3 length is 16 residues. V gave up 3 bases and J gave up 3 bases, with 21 bases separating them. The CDR3 is CSASDSFLDPRYEQYF. The CDR3 nucleotides are TGCAGTGCTAGCGACAGTTTTTTGGATCCTCGCTACGAGCAGTACTTC.

This clone was picked up one time. The J gene is TRBJ2-3, the V gene TRBV24-1; the match to TRBD2 covers 7 bases. Germline assignment: CDR1 KGHDR and CDR2 SFDVKD. The CDR3 sequence is 17 residues long. V was pared by 0 bases and J by 4 bases, with 9 bases of the junction left unmatched. The CDR3, as DNA: TGTGCCACCAGTGATTTGCTGGCGGGAGACGGTCCAGATACGCAGTATTTT. Translating it yields CATSDLLAGDGPDTQYF.

This clone was counted only a few times. With a much larger clone just one base away, this may be a read error. The chain is built from TRBV6-2 or TRBV6-3 and TRBJ2-1; no clear D. In germline, CDR1 is MNHEY, CDR2 SVGEGT. Trimming pared 0 bases from V and 5 bases from J, leaving 11 bases between. The CDR3 length is 15 residues. The CDR3 nucleotides are TGTGCCAGCAGTTACTCACGAACGTGGGACAATGAGCAGTTCTTC. Translated, it gives CASSYSRTWDNEQFF.